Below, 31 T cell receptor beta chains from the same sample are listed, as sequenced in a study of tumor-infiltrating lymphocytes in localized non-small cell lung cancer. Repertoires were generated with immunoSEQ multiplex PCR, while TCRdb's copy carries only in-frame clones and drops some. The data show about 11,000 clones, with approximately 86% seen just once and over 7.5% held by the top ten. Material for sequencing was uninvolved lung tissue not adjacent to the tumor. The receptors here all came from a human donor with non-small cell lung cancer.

The CDR3 DNA is TGTGCCTGGAGAAACAGGGGGCGCGACGGGGAGCTGTTTTTT. Protein sequence: CAWRNRGRDGELFF. The chain couples TRBV30 to TRBJ2-2; 9 nucleotides align to TRBD1. The germline V gene encodes CDR1 GTSNPN and CDR2 SVGIG (reference sequence). V was clipped by 3 bases and J by 7 bases; unmatched bases: 6. The CDR3 contains 14 residues.

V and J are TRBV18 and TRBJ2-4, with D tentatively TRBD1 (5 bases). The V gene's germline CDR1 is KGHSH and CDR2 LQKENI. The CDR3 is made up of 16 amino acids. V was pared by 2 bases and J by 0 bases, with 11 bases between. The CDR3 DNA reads TGTGCCAGCTCACCAATGACAGTTCTAGCCAAAAACATTCAGTACTTC. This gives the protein CASSPMTVLAKNIQYF.

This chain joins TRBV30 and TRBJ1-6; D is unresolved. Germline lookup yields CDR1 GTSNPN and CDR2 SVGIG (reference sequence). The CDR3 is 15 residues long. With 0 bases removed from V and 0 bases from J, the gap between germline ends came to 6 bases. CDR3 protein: CAWSVDGSYNSPLHF. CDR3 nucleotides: TGTGCCTGGAGTGTAGACGGCTCCTATAATTCACCCCTCCACTTT.

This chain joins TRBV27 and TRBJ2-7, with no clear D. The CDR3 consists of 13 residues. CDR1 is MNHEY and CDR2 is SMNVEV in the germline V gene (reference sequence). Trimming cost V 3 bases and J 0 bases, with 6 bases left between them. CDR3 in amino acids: CASSFFGSYEQYF. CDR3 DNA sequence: TGTGCCAGCAGTTTCTTTGGCTCCTACGAGCAGTACTTC.

The CDR3: CASSLEDSYEQYF. The CDR3 DNA reads TGCGCCAGCAGCTTAGAGGACTCCTACGAGCAGTACTTC. The rearrangement joins TRBV5-1 to TRBJ2-7, with no clear D. The CDR3 sequence is 13 residues long. The V end lost 2 bases, the J end lost 0 bases, and 6 bases lay between the germline ends. CDR1 and CDR2 from the germline V gene are SGHRS and YFSETQ. The full variable domain, completed using reference TRBV5-1 and TRBJ2-7, is KAGVTQTPRYLIKTRGQQVTLSCSPISGHRSVSWYQQTPGQGLQFLFEYFSETQRNKGNFPGRFSGRQFSNSRSEMNVSTLELGDSALYLCASSLEDSYEQYFGPGTRLTVT.

The CDR3 sequence is CASSSPGDTDTQYF. The CDR3 DNA reads as TGTGCCAGTAGTAGCCCCGGGGACACAGATACGCAGTATTTT. The genes are TRBV19 and TRBJ2-3; the D gene is possibly TRBD2 (5 bases). Germline V gene sequence: CDR1 LNHDA, CDR2 SQIVND (reference sequence). This CDR3 is built from 14 residues. Trimming removed 4 bases at V and 2 bases at J, with 10 bases between.

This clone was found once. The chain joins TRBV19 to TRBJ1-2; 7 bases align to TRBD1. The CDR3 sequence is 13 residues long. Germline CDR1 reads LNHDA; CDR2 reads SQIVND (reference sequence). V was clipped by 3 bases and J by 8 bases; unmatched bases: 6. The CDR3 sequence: CASSIGDSIGYTF. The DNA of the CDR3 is TGTGCCAGTAGTATCGGGGACAGTATCGGCTACACCTTC.

CDR3 coding DNA: TGTGCCCGCGGGACTAGCGGGTACAATGAGCAGTTCTTC. It specifies CARGTSGYNEQFF. V gene TRBV27 combines with J gene TRBJ2-1, with 12 positions matching TRBD2. J gave up 4 bases and V 11 bases, and 3 bases lay outside the gene matches. The V gene's germline CDR1 is MNHEY and CDR2 SMNVEV (reference sequence). The CDR3 totals 13 residues.

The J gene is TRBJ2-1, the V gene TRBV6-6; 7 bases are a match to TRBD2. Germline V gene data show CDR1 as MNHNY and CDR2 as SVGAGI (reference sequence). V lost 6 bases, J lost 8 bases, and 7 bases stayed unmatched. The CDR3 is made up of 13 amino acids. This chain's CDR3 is CASSGLEGYEQFF. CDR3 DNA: TGTGCCAGCAGCGGACTAGAGGGCTATGAGCAGTTCTTC.

CDR3 protein: CASSSDTTGELFF. As DNA, the CDR3 is TGTGCCAGCAGCTCTGACACAACCGGGGAGCTGTTTTTT. V gene TRBV7-3 combines with J gene TRBJ2-2; D unclear. The CDR3 sequence is 13 residues long. Germline V gene data show CDR1 as SGHTA and CDR2 as FQGTGA. V gave up 4 bases and J gave up 5 bases, with 8 bases separating them.

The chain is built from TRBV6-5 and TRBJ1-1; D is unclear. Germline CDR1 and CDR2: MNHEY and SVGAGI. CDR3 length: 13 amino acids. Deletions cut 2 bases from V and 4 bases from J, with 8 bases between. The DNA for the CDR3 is TGTGCCAGCAGTTACGGGAGGGCCACTGAAGCTTTCTTT. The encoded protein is CASSYGRATEAFF.

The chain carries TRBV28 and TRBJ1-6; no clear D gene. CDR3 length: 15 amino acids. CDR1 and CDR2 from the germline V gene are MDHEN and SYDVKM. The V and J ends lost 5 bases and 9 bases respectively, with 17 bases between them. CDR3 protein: CASSPMTPSGSPLHF. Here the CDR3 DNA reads TGTGCCAGCAGTCCAATGACCCCAAGCGGTTCACCCCTCCACTTT.

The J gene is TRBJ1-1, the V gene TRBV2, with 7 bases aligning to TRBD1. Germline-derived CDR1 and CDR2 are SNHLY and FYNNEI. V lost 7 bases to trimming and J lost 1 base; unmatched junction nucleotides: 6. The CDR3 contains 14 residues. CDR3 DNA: TGTGCCAGCAAGACGACAGGGCAGAACACTGAAGCTTTCTTT. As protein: CASKTTGQNTEAFF.

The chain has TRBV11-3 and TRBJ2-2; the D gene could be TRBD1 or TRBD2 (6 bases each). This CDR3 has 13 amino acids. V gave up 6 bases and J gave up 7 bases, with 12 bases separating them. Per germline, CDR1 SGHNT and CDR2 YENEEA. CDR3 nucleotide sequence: TGTGCCAGCAGTCCGGGGGCTGGCGGGGAGCTGTTTTTT. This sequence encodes CASSPGAGGELFF.

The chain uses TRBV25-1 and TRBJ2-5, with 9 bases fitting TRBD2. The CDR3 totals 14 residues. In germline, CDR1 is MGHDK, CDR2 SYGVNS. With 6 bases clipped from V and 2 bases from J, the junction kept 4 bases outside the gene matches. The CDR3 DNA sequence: TGTGCCAGCAGCAAGCGGGGGGTGCAAGAGACCCAGTACTTC. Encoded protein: CASSKRGVQETQYF.

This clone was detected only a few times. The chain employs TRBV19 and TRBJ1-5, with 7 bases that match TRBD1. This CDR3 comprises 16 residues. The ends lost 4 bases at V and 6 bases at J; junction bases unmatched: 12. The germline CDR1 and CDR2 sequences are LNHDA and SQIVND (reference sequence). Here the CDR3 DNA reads TGTGCCAGTAGTACCGACAGGACAGGCAGGAGTCAGCCCCAGCATTTT. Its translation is CASSTDRTGRSQPQHF.

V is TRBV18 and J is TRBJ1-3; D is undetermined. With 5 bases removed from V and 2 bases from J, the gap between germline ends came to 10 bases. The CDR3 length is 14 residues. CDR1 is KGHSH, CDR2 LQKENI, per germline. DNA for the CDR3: TGTGCCAGCTCAGATCGGAGAGCTGGAAACACCATATATTTT. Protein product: CASSDRRAGNTIYF.

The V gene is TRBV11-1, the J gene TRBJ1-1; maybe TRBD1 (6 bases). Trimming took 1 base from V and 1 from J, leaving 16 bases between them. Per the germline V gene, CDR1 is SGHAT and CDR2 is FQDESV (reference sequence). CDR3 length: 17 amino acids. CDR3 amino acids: CASSLGRFGQQNTEAFF. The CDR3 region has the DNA TGTGCCAGCAGCTTAGGACGTTTTGGACAGCAGAACACTGAAGCTTTCTTT.

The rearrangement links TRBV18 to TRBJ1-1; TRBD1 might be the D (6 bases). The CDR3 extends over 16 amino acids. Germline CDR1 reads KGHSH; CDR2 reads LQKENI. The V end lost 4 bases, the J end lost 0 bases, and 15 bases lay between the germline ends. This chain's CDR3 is CASSLTGGQMNTEAFF. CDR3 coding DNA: TGTGCCAGCTCACTCACGGGGGGACAAATGAACACTGAAGCTTTCTTT.

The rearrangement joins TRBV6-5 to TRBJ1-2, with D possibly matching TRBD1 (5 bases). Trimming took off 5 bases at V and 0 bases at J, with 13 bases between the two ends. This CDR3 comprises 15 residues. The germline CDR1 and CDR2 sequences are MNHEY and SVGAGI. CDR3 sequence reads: CASSGRGSTNYGYTF. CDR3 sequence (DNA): TGTGCCAGCAGTGGACGGGGGTCTACTAACTATGGCTACACCTTC.

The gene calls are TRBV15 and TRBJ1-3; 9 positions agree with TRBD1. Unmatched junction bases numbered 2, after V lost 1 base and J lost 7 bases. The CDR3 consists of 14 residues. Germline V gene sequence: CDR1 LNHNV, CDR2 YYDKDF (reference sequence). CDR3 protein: CATSRGDRVNTIYF. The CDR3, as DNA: TGTGCCACCAGCAGAGGGGACAGGGTCAACACCATATATTTT.

As DNA, the CDR3 is TGTGCCAGCAGCCCCGGTAGCCTACAAGAGACCCAGTACTTC. Translated: CASSPGSLQETQYF. The chain joins TRBV7-2 to TRBJ2-5, with unresolved D. Germline CDR1 SGHTA, CDR2 FQGNSA. This CDR3 spans 14 amino acids. V was pared by 5 bases and J by 2 bases, with 12 bases between.

The CDR3 sequence is CASSLGQEQYF. For the CDR3, the DNA is TGTGCCAGCAGCTTGGGACAGGAGCAGTACTTC. The J gene is TRBJ2-7, the V gene TRBV5-5; perhaps TRBD1 as D (5 bases). Trimming stripped 0 bases from V and 7 bases from J, with 5 bases between. The germline CDR1 and CDR2 sequences are SGHKS and YYEKEE (reference sequence). The CDR3 is 11 residues long.

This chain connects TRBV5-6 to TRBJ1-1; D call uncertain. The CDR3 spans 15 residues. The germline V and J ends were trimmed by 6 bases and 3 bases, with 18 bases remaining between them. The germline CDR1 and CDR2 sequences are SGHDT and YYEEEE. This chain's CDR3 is CASKLVRAPDTEAFF. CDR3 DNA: TGTGCCAGCAAGTTGGTGCGGGCCCCCGACACTGAAGCTTTCTTT. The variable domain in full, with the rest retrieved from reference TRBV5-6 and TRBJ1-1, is DAGVTQSPTHLIKTRGQQVTLRCSPKSGHDTVSWYQQALGQGPQFIFQYYEEEERQRGNFPDRFSGHQFPNYSSELNVNALLLGDSALYLCASKLVRAPDTEAFFGQGTRLTVV.

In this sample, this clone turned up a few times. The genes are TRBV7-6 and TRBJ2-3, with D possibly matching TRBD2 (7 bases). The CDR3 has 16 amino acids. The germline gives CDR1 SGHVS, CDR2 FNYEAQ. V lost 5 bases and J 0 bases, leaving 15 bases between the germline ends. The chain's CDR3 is CASSLLRGGSTDTQYF. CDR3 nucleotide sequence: TGTGCCAGCAGCCTCCTGAGGGGGGGAAGCACAGATACGCAGTATTTT.

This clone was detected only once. The CDR3 here is CASSLGLAGGRTNEQFF. CDR3 DNA sequence: TGCGCCAGCAGCTTGGGACTAGCGGGGGGCCGAACCAATGAGCAGTTCTTC. The rearrangement uses TRBV5-1 and TRBJ2-1, with 13 nucleotides matching TRBD2. V lost 0 bases and J lost 6; bases outside the gene matches: 6. Per the germline V gene, CDR1 is SGHRS and CDR2 is YFSETQ. The CDR3 spans 17 residues.

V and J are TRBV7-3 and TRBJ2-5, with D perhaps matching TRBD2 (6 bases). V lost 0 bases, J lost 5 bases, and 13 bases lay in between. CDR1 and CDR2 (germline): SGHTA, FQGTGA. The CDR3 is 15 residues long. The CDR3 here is CASSLTGTSGETQYF. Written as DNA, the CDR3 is TGTGCCAGCAGCTTAACGGGGACGAGCGGGGAGACCCAGTACTTC.

CDR3 loop: CASTSQVENSYNSPLHF. In DNA form, the CDR3 reads TGTGCCAGCACCTCCCAGGTGGAGAACTCCTATAATTCACCCCTCCACTTT. This sequence joins TRBV2 and TRBJ1-6; D is undetermined. Looked up from germline, CDR1 is SNHLY and CDR2 is FYNNEI. The V end lost 7 bases, the J end lost 0 bases, and 16 bases lay between the germline ends. The CDR3 consists of 17 residues.

The CDR3 nucleotides are TGTGCCAGCAGTGCCCACGGGGGCGTCGAGGAGCTGTTTTTT. Translation: CASSAHGGVEELFF. The genes are TRBV27 and TRBJ2-2, with D possibly being TRBD1 or TRBD2 (6 bases each). Germline V lookup: CDR1 MNHEY, CDR2 SMNVEV (reference sequence). The CDR3 runs 14 residues. V lost 5 bases and J lost 10, with 17 bases in between.

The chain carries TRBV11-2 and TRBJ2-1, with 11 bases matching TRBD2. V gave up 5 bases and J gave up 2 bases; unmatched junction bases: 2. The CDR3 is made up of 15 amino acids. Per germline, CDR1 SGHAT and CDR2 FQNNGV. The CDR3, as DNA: TGTGCCAGCAGCACGACTAGCGGGGCCTACAATGAGCAGTTCTTC. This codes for CASSTTSGAYNEQFF. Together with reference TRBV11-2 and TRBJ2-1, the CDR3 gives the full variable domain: EAGVAQSPRYKIIEKRQSVAFWCNPISGHATLYWYQQILGQGPKLLIQFQNNGVVDDSQLPKDRFSAERLKGVDSTLKIQPAKLEDSAVYLCASSTTSGAYNEQFFGPGTRLTVL.

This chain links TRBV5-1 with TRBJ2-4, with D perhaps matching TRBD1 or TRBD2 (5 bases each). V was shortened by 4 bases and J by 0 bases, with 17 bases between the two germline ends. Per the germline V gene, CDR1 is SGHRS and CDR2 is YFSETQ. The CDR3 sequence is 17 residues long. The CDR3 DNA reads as TGCGCCAGCAGCCGAGGGGTGGTGGGGGTAGCCAAAAACATTCAGTACTTC. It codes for CASSRGVVGVAKNIQYF.